The 13 T cell receptor beta chains presented below share a single source sample, sequenced in a study of T cells in Graves' hyperthyroidism and ophthalmopathy (dated by TCRdb to the late 2010s). Library construction relied on multiplex PCR. Reads for this sample came from an Illumina HiSeq 2000. The TCR beta CDR3 regions were amplified from the RNA transcripts. A first-round RT-PCR of the TCR CDR3 used the HTBI primer set with the Qiagen OneStep RT-PCR kit. In TCRdb, the public reads were trimmed at Q25 with fastp and aligned with MiXCR, with productive beta chains retained. CDR3 protein sequences are deduplicated, and each keeps its most common genes and DNA. The sample table records a few hundred thousand distinct CDR3 sequences; around 13% of these occur just once. The ten most abundant clones make up 5.3% of the sample. The sequenced sample was blood. Receptor source: a woman aged 18-35 years with Graves' hyperthyroidism.

The chain combines TRBV11-2 with TRBJ2-7, with 12 bases fitting TRBD2. This CDR3 spans 15 amino acids. Germline V CDR1 and CDR2: SGHAT, FQNNGV. V lost 0 bases, J lost 5 bases, and 2 bases stayed unmatched. CDR3 nucleotides: TGTGCCAGCAGCTTAGAACTAGCGGGAGGTCACGAGCAGTACTTC. It yields the protein CASSLELAGGHEQYF. Looking up the rest from reference TRBV11-2 and TRBJ2-7 gives the full variable domain: EAGVAQSPRYKIIEKRQSVAFWCNPISGHATLYWYQQILGQGPKLLIQFQNNGVVDDSQLPKDRFSAERLKGVDSTLKIQPAKLEDSAVYLCASSLELAGGHEQYFGPGTRLTVT.

This clonotype has a handful of counts. The V call is TRBV14, the J call TRBJ2-1; D is undetermined. The CDR3 is 14 amino acids. Per germline, CDR1 SGHDN and CDR2 FVKESK. Trimming removed 3 bases from V and 3 bases from J, with 9 bases in between. The DNA for the CDR3 is TGTGCCAGCAGCCACGGCAACCTCTACAATGAGCAGTTCTTC. Protein sequence: CASSHGNLYNEQFF.

This clonotype has only a few counts. The chain employs TRBV20-1 and TRBJ2-7; no firm D call. V lost 1 base, J lost 0 bases, and 10 bases lay in between. The CDR3 covers 14 residues. CDR1 is DFQATT and CDR2 is SNEGSKA in the germline V gene (reference sequence). CDR3 nucleotides: TGCAGTGCTAGAGGGGAACAGATCTCCTACGAGCAGTACTTC. Its protein is CSARGEQISYEQYF.

Only a few counts were recorded for this clonotype. This chain connects TRBV9 to TRBJ1-1; TRBD1 is a possible D gene (5 bases). The germline gives CDR1 SGDLS, CDR2 YYNGEE. Trimming left V 0 bases short and J 1 base short, with 10 bases between. There are 15 residues in the CDR3. In DNA form, the CDR3 reads TGTGCCAGCAGCGTAGGAAGACAGCAGAACACTGAAGCTTTCTTT. Protein product: CASSVGRQQNTEAFF.

The chain combines TRBV12-3 or TRBV12-4 with TRBJ2-7, with TRBD2 matching 13 bases. The CDR3 runs to 14 residues. J gave up 6 bases and V 5 bases, and 4 bases lay outside the gene matches. The CDR3 spells CASSTSGRGSEQYF. CDR3 coding DNA: TGTGCCAGCAGTACTAGCGGGAGGGGGAGCGAGCAGTACTTC.

This clonotype showed up just a few times. This chain connects TRBV28 to TRBJ2-4; D might be TRBD2 (7 bases). The CDR3 is 16 amino acids. V shed 3 bases and J shed 5 bases, with 17 bases lying between them. Germline CDR1 is MDHEN and CDR2 is SYDVKM. The CDR3 nucleotides read TGTGCCAGCAGTTTTAGCGGGTTAGGGGGACAAAACATTCAGTACTTC. It is translated as CASSFSGLGGQNIQYF.

This clonotype was observed at least ten times. The CDR3 reads CASRPSAGQGAPLHF. For the CDR3, the DNA is TGTGCCAGCAGGCCTTCGGCGGGACAGGGGGCACCCCTCCACTTT. The chain uses TRBV28 and TRBJ1-6, with TRBD1 matching 11 bases. This CDR3 region has 15 residues. Germline CDR1 and CDR2: MDHEN and SYDVKM. V lost 6 bases, J lost 11 bases, and 9 bases stayed unmatched.

The chain combines TRBV7-3 with TRBJ2-1, with D maybe TRBD2 (5 bases). V lost 6 bases, J lost 3 bases, and 9 bases lay in between. The CDR3 is made up of 13 amino acids. Germline assignment: CDR1 SGHTA and CDR2 FQGTGA. CDR3 residues: CASSTRDYNEQFF. The CDR3 DNA reads as TGTGCCAGCAGTACGAGGGACTACAATGAGCAGTTCTTC.

V gene TRBV6-1 combines with J gene TRBJ1-5; TRBD1 aligns across 12 bases. This CDR3 has 21 residues. Germline CDR1 is MNHNS and CDR2 is SASEGT. V lost 5 bases, J lost 5 bases, and 22 bases stayed unmatched. CDR3 bases: TGTGCCAGCAGTTCATTCCGCCCGCCCGGGACAGGGGGCGCGTTGTATCAGCCCCAGCATTTT. Residues: CASSSFRPPGTGGALYQPQHF.

In its sample, this clonotype was seen many times. This rearrangement joins TRBV9 to TRBJ1-1, with D perhaps matching TRBD1 (6 bases). V lost 2 bases, J lost 2 bases, and 10 bases lay in between. The CDR3 contains 14 residues. Germline V gene lookup returns CDR1 SGDLS and CDR2 YYNGEE. The CDR3 here is CASSVGTQNTEAFF. The CDR3 region has the DNA TGTGCCAGCAGCGTCGGGACACAAAACACTGAAGCTTTCTTT.

This clonotype was recorded a few times. The V and J genes are TRBV10-3 and TRBJ1-2; possible D gene TRBD1, 6 bases. V dropped 6 bases and J dropped 4 bases, with 12 bases sitting between them. Germline values: CDR1 ENHRY, CDR2 SYGVKD. This CDR3 has 13 amino acids. CDR3 in amino acids: CAISPDRLYGYTF. The CDR3 DNA reads as TGTGCCATCAGCCCAGACAGGCTCTATGGCTACACCTTC.

This clonotype was recorded at least ten times. The junction does not match germline at one end; this may be a read error. This rearrangement joins TRBV13 to TRBJ1-3; TRBD1 matches at 10 bases. Germline assignment: CDR1 PRHDT and CDR2 FYEKMQ (reference sequence). This CDR3 region has 16 residues. The CDR3 coding sequence is TGTGCCAGCAGCCTAGGGACAGGGGTCGATGGAAACACCATATATTTT. This translates into CASSLGTGVDGNTIYF.

The chain carries TRBV9 and TRBJ1-5; maybe TRBD1 (6 bases). The germline CDR1 and CDR2 sequences are SGDLS and YYNGEE. V dropped 0 bases and J dropped 4 bases, with 11 bases sitting between them. The CDR3 consists of 15 residues. CDR3 DNA sequence: TGTGCCAGCAGCGTAGGAGCAGGGGTTAATCAGCCCCAGCATTTT. This codes for CASSVGAGVNQPQHF.